Listed below are T cell receptor beta chains from one sample, sequenced in a study of control samples from healthy donors and cancer patients. Profiled with immunoSEQ multiplex PCR; TCRdb holds only in-frame clones, not every one. Of hundreds of thousands of clones in the sample, 80% to 95% are singletons; the top ten hold 5.5% to 7.5%. The material sequenced was PBMCs. The receptors derive from a middle-aged man with head and neck cancer. CDR3s include the opening cysteine and the closing phenylalanine or tryptophan. Fields, in order: D gene, J gene, V gene, clone size, CDR3 protein, CDR3 DNA. A D gene is named only where the DNA matches it firmly. The listing skips clone size in some rows; elsewhere it reads once, few, many or a size class.

>.|TRBJ1-1|TRBV7-9|.
CASSLGTAEAFF
TGTGCCAGCAGCTTAGGGACAGCTGAAGCTTTCTTT
>.|TRBJ1-4|TRBV9|once
CASSAPRGGANEKLFF
TGTGCCAGCAGCGCACCACGGGGTGGGGCTAATGAAAAACTGTTTTTT
>.|TRBJ1-2|TRBV27|.
CASSPGGAPMQNYGYTF
TGTGCCAGCAGTCCCGGCGGAGCCCCCATGCAGAACTATGGCTACACCTTC
>.|TRBJ1-1|TRBV6-5|.
CASSRGRTEAFF
TGTGCCAGCAGTAGGGGAAGAACTGAAGCTTTCTTT
>TRBD1|TRBJ1-1|TRBV7-6|.
CASSGPGQLNTEAFF
TGTGCCAGCAGCGGCCCGGGACAGTTAAACACTGAAGCTTTCTTT
>TRBD1|TRBJ2-1|TRBV27|.
CASSLRRTGYEQFF
TGTGCCAGCAGTCTTAGAAGGACAGGATATGAGCAGTTCTTC
>.|TRBJ1-5|TRBV19|few
CASSIQENSNQPQHF
TGTGCCAGTAGTATCCAAGAAAATAGCAATCAGCCCCAGCATTTT
>.|TRBJ1-5|TRBV19|.
CASSTGASNQPQHF
TGTGCCAGCAGTACAGGTGCAAGCAATCAGCCCCAGCATTTT
>TRBD1|TRBJ1-2|TRBV4-2|.
CASSQDGVAGGNYGYTF
TGTGCCAGCAGCCAAGATGGGGTGGCAGGGGGCAACTATGGCTACACCTTC
>.|TRBJ1-2|TRBV15|.
CATSRPEAVANYGYTF
TGTGCCACCAGCAGACCCGAGGCAGTAGCTAACTATGGCTACACCTTC
>TRBD2|TRBJ2-3|TRBV4-2|.
CASSQEVAGGPTDTQYF
TGTGCCAGCAGCCAAGAGGTAGCGGGAGGGCCCACAGATACGCAGTATTTT
>.|TRBJ2-7|TRBV5-5|once
CASSGGNSYEQYF
TGTGCCAGCAGCGGAGGGAATTCCTACGAGCAGTACTTC
>TRBD1|TRBJ2-7|TRBV6-5|.
CASGNRGTGEQYF
TGTGCCAGCGGGAACAGGGGAACGGGCGAGCAGTACTTC
>.|TRBJ2-2|TRBV27|.
CASSFTGQPNTGELFF
TGTGCCAGCAGTTTTACGGGACAACCGAACACCGGGGAGCTGTTTTTT
>.|TRBJ2-2|TRBV13|.
CASSPRAGRGAGELFF
TGTGCCAGCAGTCCCCGGGCAGGCCGGGGAGCCGGGGAGCTGTTTTTT
>.|TRBJ2-7|TRBV11-2|.
CASSSPLFTEQYF
TGTGCCAGCAGCTCGCCGTTGTTTACGGAGCAGTACTTC
>.|TRBJ1-3|TRBV11-3|.
CASSLGGGPGNTIYF
TGTGCCAGCAGCTTGGGAGGGGGTCCTGGAAACACCATATATTTT